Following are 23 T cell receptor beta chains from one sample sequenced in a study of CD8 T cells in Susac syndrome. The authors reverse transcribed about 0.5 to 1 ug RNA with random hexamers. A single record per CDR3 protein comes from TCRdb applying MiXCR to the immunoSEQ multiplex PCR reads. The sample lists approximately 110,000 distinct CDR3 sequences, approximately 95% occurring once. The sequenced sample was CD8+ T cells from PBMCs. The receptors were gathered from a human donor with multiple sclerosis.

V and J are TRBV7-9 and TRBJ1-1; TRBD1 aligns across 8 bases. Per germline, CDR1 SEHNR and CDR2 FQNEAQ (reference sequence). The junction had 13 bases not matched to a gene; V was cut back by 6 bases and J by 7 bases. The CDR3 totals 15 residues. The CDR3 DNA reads TGTGCCAGCAGTCATGGGGCGCAGGGGGCAGGTGAAGCTTTCTTT. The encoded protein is CASSHGAQGAGEAFF.

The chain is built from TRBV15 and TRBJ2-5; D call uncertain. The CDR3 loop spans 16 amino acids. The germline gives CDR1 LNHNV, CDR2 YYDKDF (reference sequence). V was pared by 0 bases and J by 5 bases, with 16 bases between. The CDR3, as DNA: TGTGCCACCAGCAGAGATCCCCGTGTGGAACGCGAGACCCAGTACTTC. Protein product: CATSRDPRVERETQYF.

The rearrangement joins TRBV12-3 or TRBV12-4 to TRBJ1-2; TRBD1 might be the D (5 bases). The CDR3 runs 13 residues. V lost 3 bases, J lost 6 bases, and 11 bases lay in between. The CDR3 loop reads CASSFGQGNGYTF. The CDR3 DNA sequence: TGTGCCAGCAGTTTTGGGCAGGGAAATGGCTACACCTTC.

The CDR3 loop reads CASSKNRGLPYEQYV. The CDR3 nucleotides read TGTGCCAGCAGTAAAAACAGGGGACTTCCCTACGAGCAGTACGTC. The J gene is TRBJ2-7, the V gene TRBV25-1; the D gene is possibly TRBD1 (7 bases). The CDR3 is 15 amino acids. The ends were cut back, 5 bases at V and 2 bases at J, with 16 bases in the middle. The germline V gene has CDR1 MGHDK and CDR2 SYGVNS.

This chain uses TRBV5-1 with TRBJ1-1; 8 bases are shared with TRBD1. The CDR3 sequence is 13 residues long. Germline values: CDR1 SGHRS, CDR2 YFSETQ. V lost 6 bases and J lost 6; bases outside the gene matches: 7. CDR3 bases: TGCGCCAGCACATGGCAGGGGGCTTCTGAAGCTTTCTTT. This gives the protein CASTWQGASEAFF.

The chain's CDR3 is CASSQSWGWNNQPQHF. In DNA, the CDR3 is TGTGCCAGCAGCCAATCGTGGGGGTGGAACAATCAGCCCCAGCATTTT. The chain joins TRBV16 to TRBJ1-5; a weak D match, TRBD1 (5 bases). The V gene lost 0 bases and the J gene lost 3 bases, with 12 bases spanning the gap. The CDR3 is 16 residues long. In germline, CDR1 is KGHSY, CDR2 FQNENV.

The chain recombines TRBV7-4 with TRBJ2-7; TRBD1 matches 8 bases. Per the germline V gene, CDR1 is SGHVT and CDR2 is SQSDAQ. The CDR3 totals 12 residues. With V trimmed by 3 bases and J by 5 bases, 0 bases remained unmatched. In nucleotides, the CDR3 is TGTGCCAGCAGCTTGACAGGGGACGAGCAGTACTTC. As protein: CASSLTGDEQYF.

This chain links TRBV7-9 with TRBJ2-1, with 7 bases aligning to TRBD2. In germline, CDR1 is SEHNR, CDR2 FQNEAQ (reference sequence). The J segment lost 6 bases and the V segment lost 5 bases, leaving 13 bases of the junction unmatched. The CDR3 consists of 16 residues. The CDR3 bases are TGTGCCAGCAGCCCCCCTGGGGCGGGAGTGTCCAATGAGCAGTTCTTC. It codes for CASSPPGAGVSNEQFF.

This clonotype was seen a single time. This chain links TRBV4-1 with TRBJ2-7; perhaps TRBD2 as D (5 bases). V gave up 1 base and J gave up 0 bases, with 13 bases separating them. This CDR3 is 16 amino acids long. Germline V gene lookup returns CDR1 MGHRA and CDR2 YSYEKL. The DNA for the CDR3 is TGCGCCAGCAGCCAAGTGTCGGGGTTAAGCTCCTACGAGCAGTACTTC. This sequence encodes CASSQVSGLSSYEQYF.

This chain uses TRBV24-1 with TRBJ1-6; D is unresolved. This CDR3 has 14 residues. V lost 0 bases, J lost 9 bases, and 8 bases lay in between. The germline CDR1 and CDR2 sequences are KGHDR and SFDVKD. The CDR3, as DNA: TGTGCCACCAGTGATTTGGATTTCGGTTCACCCCTCCACTTT. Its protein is CATSDLDFGSPLHF.

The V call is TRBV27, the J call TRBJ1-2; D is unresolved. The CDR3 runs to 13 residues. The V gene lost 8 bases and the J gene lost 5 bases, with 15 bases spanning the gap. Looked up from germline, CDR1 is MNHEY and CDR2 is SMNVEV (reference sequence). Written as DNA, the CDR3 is TGTGCCAGCTTAGGACGGGAAACTTATGGCTACACCTTC. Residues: CASLGRETYGYTF.

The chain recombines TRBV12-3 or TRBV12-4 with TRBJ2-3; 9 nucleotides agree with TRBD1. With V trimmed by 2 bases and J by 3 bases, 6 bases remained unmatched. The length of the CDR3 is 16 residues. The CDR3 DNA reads TGTGCCAGCAGTTTACTCACAGGGGGCGAAACAGATACGCAGTATTTT. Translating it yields CASSLLTGGETDTQYF.

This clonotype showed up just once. The CDR3 sequence: CASSPGPGNTEAFF. The CDR3 region has the DNA TGCGCCAGCAGCCCAGGACCGGGGAACACTGAAGCTTTCTTT. V and J are TRBV4-1 and TRBJ1-1; D not certain. V gave up 4 bases and J gave up 1 base, with 10 bases separating them. The CDR3 length is 14 residues. Germline V CDR1 and CDR2: MGHRA, YSYEKL.

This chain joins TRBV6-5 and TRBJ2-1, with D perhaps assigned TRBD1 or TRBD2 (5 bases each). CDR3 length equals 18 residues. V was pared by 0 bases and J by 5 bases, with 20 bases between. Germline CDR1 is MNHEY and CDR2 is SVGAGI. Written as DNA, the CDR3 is TGTGCCAGCAGTTACTCGAGTGGGACGGATCACCGCAACAATGAGCAGTTCTTC. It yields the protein CASSYSSGTDHRNNEQFF.

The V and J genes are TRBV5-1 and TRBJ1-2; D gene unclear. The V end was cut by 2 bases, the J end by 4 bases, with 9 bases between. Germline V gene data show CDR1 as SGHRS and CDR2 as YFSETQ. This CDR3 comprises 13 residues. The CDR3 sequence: CASSFASSYGYTF. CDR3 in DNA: TGCGCCAGCAGCTTCGCCTCTTCCTATGGCTACACCTTC.

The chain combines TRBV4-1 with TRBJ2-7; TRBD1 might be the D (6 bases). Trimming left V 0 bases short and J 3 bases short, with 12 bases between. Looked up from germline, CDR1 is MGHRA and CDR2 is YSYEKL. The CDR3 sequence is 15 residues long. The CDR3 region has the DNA TGCGCCAGCAGCCAAGAGGGTACCAGGGGCTACGAGCAGTACTTC. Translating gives CASSQEGTRGYEQYF.

The CDR3: CSVEELRANYGYTF. CDR3 coding DNA: TGCAGCGTTGAGGAGCTCAGGGCTAACTATGGCTACACCTTC. V gene TRBV29-1 combines with J gene TRBJ1-2; tentative D call: TRBD1 (5 bases). V was trimmed by 3 bases and J by 0 bases, leaving 11 bases between them. Germline CDR1 is SQVTM and CDR2 is ANQGSEA. CDR3 length: 14 residues. Based on the CDR3 plus reference TRBV29-1 and TRBJ1-2, the full variable domain is SAVISQKPSRDICQRGTSLTIQCQVDSQVTMMFWYRQQPGQSLTLIATANQGSEATYESGFVIDKFPISRPNLTFSTLTVSNMSPEDSSIYLCSVEELRANYGYTFGSGTRLTVV.

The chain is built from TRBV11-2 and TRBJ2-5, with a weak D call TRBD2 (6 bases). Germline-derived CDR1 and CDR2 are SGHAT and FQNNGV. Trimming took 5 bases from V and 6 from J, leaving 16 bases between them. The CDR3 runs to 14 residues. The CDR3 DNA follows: TGTGCCAGCAGCCCGGGTGTGGAGGGGCAGACCCAGTACTTC. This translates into CASSPGVEGQTQYF.

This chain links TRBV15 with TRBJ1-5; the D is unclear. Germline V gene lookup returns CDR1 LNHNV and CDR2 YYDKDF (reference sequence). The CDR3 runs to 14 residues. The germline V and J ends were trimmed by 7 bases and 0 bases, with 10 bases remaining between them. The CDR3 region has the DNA TGTGCCACCACGGAGGAGGTTAGCAATCAGCCCCAGCATTTT. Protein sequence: CATTEEVSNQPQHF.

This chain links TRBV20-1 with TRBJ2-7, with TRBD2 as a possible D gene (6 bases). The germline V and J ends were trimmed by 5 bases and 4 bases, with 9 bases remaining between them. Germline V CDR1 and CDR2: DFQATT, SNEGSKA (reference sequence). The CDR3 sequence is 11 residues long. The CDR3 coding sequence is TGCAGTGCTTGGGCGGGGTACGAGCAGTACTTC. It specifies CSAWAGYEQYF.

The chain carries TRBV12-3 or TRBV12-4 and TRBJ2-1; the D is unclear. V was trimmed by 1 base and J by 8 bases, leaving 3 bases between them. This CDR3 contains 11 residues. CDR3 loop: CASSLGYEQFF. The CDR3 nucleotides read TGTGCCAGCAGTTTAGGATATGAGCAGTTCTTC.

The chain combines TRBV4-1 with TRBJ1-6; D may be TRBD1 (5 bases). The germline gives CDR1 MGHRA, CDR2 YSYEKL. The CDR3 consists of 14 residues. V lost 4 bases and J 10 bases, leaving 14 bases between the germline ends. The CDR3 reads CASSLGSGYSPLHF. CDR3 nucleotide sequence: TGCGCCAGCAGCCTCGGCTCAGGGTACTCACCCCTCCACTTT.

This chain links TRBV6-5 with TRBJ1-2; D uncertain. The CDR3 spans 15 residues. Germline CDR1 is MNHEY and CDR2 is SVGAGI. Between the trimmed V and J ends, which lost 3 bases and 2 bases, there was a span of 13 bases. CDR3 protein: CASSYARGGNYGYTF. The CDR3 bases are TGTGCCAGCAGTTATGCTCGGGGAGGGAACTATGGCTACACCTTC.